Listed below are T cell receptor beta chains from one sample, sequenced in a study of cytomegalovirus exposure and HLA in healthy donors. Sequencing was performed with immunoSEQ multiplex PCR; in TCRdb, only in-frame clones are kept and a portion is missing. The repertoire holds some 160,000 clones, with around four fifths as singletons. Sequencing was performed on PBMCs. Receptors were obtained from a boy aged 2 to 9 in good health and CMV-seronegative. The conserved cysteine and the conserved F or W are not part of the CDR3 here. The order of the fields is V gene, J gene, CDR3 protein.

>TRBV2|TRBJ1-5
ASRRDRNNNQPQH
>TRBV28|TRBJ2-2
ASSYTSGHNTGELF
>TRBV9|TRBJ2-2
ASKTSTYTGELF
>TRBV5-6|-
ASSLQVRGPREQY
>TRBV6-1|TRBJ1-2
ASSRQAYGYT
>TRBV7-2|TRBJ2-5
ASSLARRQTQY
>TRBV5-8|TRBJ1-2
ASSLDVSDYGYT
>TRBV28|TRBJ2-1
ASTRGRGWGNEQF
>TRBV19|TRBJ1-2
ASSKGTGGYYGYT
>TRBV7-7|TRBJ2-5
ASSSDREETQY
>TRBV28|TRBJ2-7
ASSLGSGPDSYEQY
>TRBV18|TRBJ2-1
ASSPPSTGVRNEQF
>TRBV15|TRBJ2-1
ATSRDLAGRWNEQF
>TRBV19|TRBJ1-1
ASRTRTATGTEAF
>TRBV18|TRBJ2-2
ASSPYADLQGAGELF
>TRBV9|TRBJ1-5
ASSVGGDSSNQPQH
>TRBV27|TRBJ1-2
ASSSRGRKGYT
>TRBV6-6|TRBJ1-5
ASRTASNQPQH
>TRBV28|TRBJ2-1
GLSRGYNEQF